The clone carrying this T cell receptor (beta chain) showed up just a few times. Its antigen is undetermined. The sample originates from a study of spatial heterogeneity in lung cancer. CDR1 is LGHNT, CDR2 FRNRAP, per germline. With V trimmed by 5 bases and J by 4 bases, 5 bases remained unmatched. The CDR3 is made up of 14 amino acids. As to time point: sample taken at primary tumor resection. Tumor, nontumor lung or frozen PBMC supplied whole RNA that was sequenced unsorted. TCRdb ran MiXCR on the 5' RACE reads and lists one entry per CDR3 protein. The table includes tens of thousands of distinct CDR3 sequences, about a fifth detected once. Whole-study results and caveats: Relative to follow-up, resection was when ubiquitous expanded tumor TCRs appeared more in blood.

The TCR originated in a male donor with early-stage non-small cell lung cancer. This chain links TRBV12-5 with TRBJ1-5; 7 bases fit TRBD1. Sequences were derived from PBMCs, sampled at surgery. This CDR3 reads CASGMTGWNQPQHF. The DNA for the CDR3 is TGTGCTAGTGGTATGACAGGGTGGAATCAGCCCCAGCATTTT.